This T cell receptor (beta chain) stems from a study of blood T cell repertoires in COVID-19 (TCRdb year 2020). Background for the entire study: The collaborator samples originated in the United States, Italy and Spain and spanned the acute and convalescent phases of COVID-19. The material from the prospective study consisted of cDNA or gDNA derived from T cells, B-cell-depleted T cells, or PBMCs. Deeply sampled blood TCRbeta repertoires from subjects exposed to, actively infected with, or recovered from COVID-19 were included in the dataset. The repertoires were released in a freely available public database meant as a resource for research on the immune response to SARS-CoV-2. The samples were drawn from two sources: the first 160 participants of the ongoing ImmuneRACE study, and 1,000 to 1,500 subjects contributed by 6 global collaborators. Sample metadata almost always included a de-identified subject ID, COVID-19 status, age in years and sex. Where HLA class I and class II types were available, the types were taken from metadata supplied by the sample provider, not from assay-based typing.

The immunoSEQ Assay, a bias-controlled multiplex PCR, was used to amplify TCRbeta CDR3 regions from genomic DNA. The authors processed their data as follows. Nucleated cell counts per sample were estimated from amplification of reference gene primers within the assay. To quantify the absolute abundance of each unique TCRbeta CDR3 rearrangement, sequence reads were collapsed and filtered. For each sample, productive Simpson clonality was calculated as the square root of Simpson's diversity index over productive rearrangements. The immuneACCESS repertoire file appears here via TCRdb, limited to in-frame rearrangements. These files lack a portion of the clones; in checked studies, under half of the deficit traces to unresolved V genes, and the cause of the others is not known. From that table come the V and J calls and clone size; the DNA was used to work out D and trimming. For this sample there are 140,000 or so clones; approximately 87% appear just once. Of the sample, roughly 8% is held by the ten largest clones.

With regard to this clone: Its target antigen remains unknown. Per-base quality was not reported, and no clone a single base away is much larger than it.

Collaborating institutions collected whole blood in K2EDTA tubes following their own protocols. For TCRbeta analysis, collaborators shipped samples as frozen whole blood, isolated PBMCs, or DNA extracted from either of those sample types. The CDR3 spans 13 residues, from the cysteine through the phenylalanine. The kept DNA is CDR3 alone, 39 bases in frame from the first base. The junction shows trimming of 6 bases on V and 8 bases on J, and the gene matches do not reach 6 bases of it. Summary of the overall study and its limitations: How much clinical and demographic metadata was included differed by source and by participant, and the metadata was provided uncurated.

The rearrangement combines TRBV12-3 or TRBV12-4 with TRBJ1-2; the central 10 bases match TRBD1. This clonotype was sampled from a woman aged 50 to 60 with active or convalescent COVID-19. The sample was peripheral blood. The CDR3 reads CASSHDRGQGYTF. The bases read TGTGCCAGCAGCCACGACAGGGGGCAAGGCTACACCTTC.